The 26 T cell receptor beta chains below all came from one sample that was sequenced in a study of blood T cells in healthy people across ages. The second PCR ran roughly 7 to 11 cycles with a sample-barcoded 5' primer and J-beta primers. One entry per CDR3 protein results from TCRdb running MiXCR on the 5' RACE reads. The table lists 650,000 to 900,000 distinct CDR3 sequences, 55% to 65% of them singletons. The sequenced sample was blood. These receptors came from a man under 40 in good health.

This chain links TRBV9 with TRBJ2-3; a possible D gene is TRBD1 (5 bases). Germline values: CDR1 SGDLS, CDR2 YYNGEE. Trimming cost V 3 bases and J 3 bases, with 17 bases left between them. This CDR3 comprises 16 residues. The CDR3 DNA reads TGTGCCAGCAGCGAGGGCGGCCAGGGTTTTACAGATACGCAGTATTTT. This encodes CASSEGGQGFTDTQYF.

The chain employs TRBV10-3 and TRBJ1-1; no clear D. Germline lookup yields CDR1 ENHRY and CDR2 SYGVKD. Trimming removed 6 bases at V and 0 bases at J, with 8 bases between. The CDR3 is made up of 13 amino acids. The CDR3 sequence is CAISELLNTEAFF. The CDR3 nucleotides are TGTGCCATCAGCGAATTATTGAACACTGAAGCTTTCTTT.

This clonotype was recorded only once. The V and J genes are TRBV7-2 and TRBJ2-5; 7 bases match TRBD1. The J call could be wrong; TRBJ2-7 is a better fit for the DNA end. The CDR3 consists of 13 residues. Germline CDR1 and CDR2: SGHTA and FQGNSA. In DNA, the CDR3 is TGTGCCAGCAGCTTCCTTGAGGGGGCCGAGCAGTACTTC. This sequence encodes CASSFLEGAEQYF.

CDR3 nucleotide sequence: TGTGCCAGCAGACGGGCCGGGAGTGTGAACGAGCAGTACTTC. Its translation: CASRRAGSVNEQYF. This sequence joins TRBV27 and TRBJ2-7; TRBD2 is a possible D gene (6 bases). CDR1 is MNHEY and CDR2 is SMNVEV in the germline V gene (reference sequence). The CDR3 length is 14 residues. Trimming pared 6 bases from V and 5 bases from J, leaving 17 bases between.

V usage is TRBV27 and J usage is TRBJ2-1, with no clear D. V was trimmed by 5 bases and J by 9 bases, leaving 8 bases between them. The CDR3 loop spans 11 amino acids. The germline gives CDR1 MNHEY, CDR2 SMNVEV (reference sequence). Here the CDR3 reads CASSHVGEQFF. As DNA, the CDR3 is TGTGCCAGCAGTCATGTCGGTGAGCAGTTCTTC.

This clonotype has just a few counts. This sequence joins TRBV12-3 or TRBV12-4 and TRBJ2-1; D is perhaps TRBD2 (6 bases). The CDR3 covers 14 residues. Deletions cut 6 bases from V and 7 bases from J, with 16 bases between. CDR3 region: CASSRGTGRNEQFF. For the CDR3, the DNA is TGTGCCAGCAGCCGGGGGACGGGGCGAAATGAGCAGTTCTTC.

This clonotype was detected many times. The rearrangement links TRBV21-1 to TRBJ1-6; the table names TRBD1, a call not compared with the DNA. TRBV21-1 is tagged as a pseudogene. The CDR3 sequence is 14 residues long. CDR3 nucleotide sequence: TGTGCCAGCAGCAAGGGGCGCTATAATTCACCCCTCCACTTT. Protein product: CASSKGRYNSPLHF.

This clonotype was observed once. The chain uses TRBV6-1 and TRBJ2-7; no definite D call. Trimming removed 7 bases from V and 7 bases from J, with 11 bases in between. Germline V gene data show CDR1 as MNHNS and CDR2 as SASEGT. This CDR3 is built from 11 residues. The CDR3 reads CASNLPAEQYF. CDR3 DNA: TGTGCCAGCAACCTCCCCGCGGAGCAGTACTTC.

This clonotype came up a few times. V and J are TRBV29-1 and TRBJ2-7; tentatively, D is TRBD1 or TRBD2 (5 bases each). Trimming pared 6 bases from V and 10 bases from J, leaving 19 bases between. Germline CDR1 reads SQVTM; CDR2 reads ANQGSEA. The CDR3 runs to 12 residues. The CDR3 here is CSVGDDRDVQYF. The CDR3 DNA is TGCAGCGTAGGGGACGATCGAGACGTTCAGTACTTC.

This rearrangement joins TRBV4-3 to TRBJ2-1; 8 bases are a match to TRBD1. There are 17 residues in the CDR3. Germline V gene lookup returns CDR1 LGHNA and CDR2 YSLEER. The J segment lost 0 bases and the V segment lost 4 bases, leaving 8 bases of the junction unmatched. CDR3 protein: CASSPNPTGVSYNEQFF. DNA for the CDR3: TGCGCCAGCAGCCCAAATCCGACAGGGGTCTCCTACAATGAGCAGTTCTTC.

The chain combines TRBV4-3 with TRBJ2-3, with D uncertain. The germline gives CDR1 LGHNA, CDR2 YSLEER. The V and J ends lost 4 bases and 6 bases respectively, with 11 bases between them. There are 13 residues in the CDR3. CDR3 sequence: CASSRLLRDTQYF. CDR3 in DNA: TGCGCCAGCAGCCGCCTGTTGCGGGATACGCAGTATTTT.

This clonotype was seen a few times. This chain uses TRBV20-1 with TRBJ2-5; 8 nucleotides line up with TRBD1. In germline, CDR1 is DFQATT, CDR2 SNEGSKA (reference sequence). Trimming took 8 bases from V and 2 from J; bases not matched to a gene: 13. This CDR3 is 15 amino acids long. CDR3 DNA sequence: TGCAGTTTCCAAGAAACCGGGACAGGACAAGAGACCCAGTACTTC. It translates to CSFQETGTGQETQYF.

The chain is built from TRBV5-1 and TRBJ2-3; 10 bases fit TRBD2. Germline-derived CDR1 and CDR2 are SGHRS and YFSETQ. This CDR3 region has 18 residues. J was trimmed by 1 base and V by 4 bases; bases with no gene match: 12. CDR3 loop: CASSPKSGTSVGTDTQYF. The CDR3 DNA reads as TGCGCCAGCAGCCCAAAGTCCGGGACTAGCGTTGGCACAGATACGCAGTATTTT.

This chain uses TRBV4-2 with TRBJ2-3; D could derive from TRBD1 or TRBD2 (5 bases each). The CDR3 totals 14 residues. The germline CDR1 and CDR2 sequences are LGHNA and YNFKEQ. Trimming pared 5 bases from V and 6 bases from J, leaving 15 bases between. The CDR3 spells CASSAGTGMDTQYF. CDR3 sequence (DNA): TGTGCCAGCAGCGCCGGGACCGGGATGGATACGCAGTATTTT.

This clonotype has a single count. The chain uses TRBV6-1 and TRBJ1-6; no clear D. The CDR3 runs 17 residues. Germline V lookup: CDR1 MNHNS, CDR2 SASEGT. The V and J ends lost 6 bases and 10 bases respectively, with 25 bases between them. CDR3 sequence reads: CASSLGLPALVRSPLHF. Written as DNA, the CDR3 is TGTGCCAGCAGCTTGGGTCTCCCGGCGCTAGTGAGATCACCCCTCCACTTT.

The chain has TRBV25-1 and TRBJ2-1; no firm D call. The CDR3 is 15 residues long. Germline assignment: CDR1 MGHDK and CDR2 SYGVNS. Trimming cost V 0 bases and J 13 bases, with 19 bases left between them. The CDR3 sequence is CASSEYAAEQETQFF. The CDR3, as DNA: TGTGCCAGCAGTGAATATGCGGCAGAGCAAGAGACCCAGTTCTTC.

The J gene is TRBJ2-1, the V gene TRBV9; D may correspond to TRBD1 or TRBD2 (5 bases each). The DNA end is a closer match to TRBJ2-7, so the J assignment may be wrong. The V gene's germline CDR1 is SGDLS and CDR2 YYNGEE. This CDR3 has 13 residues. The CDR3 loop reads CASSAAGAYEQYF. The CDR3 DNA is TGTGCCAGCAGCGCCGCCGGGGCTTACGAGCAGTACTTC.

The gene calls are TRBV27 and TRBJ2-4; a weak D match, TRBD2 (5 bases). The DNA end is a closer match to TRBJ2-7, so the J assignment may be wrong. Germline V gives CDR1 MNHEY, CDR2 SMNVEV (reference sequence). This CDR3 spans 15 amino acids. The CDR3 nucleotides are TGTGCCAGCAGTTTTGACTATTCCCTTTTGGACGAGCAGTACTTC. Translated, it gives CASSFDYSLLDEQYF.

Here the CDR3 reads CASSFTPSGGANIQYF. DNA of the CDR3: TGTGCCAGCAGCTTTACCCCTAGCGGGGGGGCAAACATTCAGTACTTC. The rearrangement joins TRBV7-9 to TRBJ2-4; 12 bases are shared with TRBD2. Losses at the gene ends were 3 bases for V and 6 bases for J; bases not matched to a gene: 6. The CDR3 is 16 amino acids. Germline CDR1 is SEHNR and CDR2 is FQNEAQ (reference sequence).

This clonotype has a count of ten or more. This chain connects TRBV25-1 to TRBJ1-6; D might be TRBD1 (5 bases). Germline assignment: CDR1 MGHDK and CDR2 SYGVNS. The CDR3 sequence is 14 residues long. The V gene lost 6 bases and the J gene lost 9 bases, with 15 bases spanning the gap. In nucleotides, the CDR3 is TGTGCCAGCAGAGGTATAGGGGCCTCTTCACCCCTCCACTTT. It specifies CASRGIGASSPLHF.

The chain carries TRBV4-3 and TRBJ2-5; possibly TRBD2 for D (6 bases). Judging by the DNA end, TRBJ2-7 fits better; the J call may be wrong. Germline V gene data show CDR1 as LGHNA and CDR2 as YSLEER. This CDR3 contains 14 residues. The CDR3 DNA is TGCGCCAGCAGCCAAGCTCGGACTAACAACGAGCAGTACTTC. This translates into CASSQARTNNEQYF.

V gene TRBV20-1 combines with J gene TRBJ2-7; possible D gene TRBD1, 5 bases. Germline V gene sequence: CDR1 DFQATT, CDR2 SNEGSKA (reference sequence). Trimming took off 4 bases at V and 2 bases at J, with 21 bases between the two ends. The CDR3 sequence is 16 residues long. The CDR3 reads CSATTVWQDDPYEQYF. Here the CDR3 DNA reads TGCAGTGCTACGACAGTTTGGCAGGACGACCCCTACGAGCAGTACTTC.

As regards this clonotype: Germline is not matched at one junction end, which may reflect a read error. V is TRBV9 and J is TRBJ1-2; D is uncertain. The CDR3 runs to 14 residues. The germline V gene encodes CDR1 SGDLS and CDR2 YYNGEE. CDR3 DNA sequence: TGTGCCAGCAGCGTAGGTGGGGAAAGCTATGGCTGCACCTTC. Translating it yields CASSVGGESYGCTF.

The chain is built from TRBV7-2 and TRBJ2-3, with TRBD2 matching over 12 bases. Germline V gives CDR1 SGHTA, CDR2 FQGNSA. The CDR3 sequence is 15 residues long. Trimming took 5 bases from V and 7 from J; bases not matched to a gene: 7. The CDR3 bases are TGTGCCAGCAGCCCAGGACTAGCGGGGAGAAATACGCAGTATTTT. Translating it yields CASSPGLAGRNTQYF. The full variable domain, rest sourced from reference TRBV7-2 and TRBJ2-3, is GAGVSQSPSNKVTEKGKDVELRCDPISGHTALYWYRQSLGQGLEFLIYFQGNSAPDKSGLPSDRFSAERTGGSVSTLTIQRTQQEDSAVYLCASSPGLAGRNTQYFGPGTRLTVL.

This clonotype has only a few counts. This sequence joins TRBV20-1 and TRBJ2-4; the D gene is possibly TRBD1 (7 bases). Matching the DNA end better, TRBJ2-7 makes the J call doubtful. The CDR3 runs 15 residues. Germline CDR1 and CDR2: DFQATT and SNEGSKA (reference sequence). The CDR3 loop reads CSARDLGQAGYEQYF. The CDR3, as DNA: TGCAGTGCTAGAGATCTCGGACAGGCGGGGTACGAGCAGTACTTC.

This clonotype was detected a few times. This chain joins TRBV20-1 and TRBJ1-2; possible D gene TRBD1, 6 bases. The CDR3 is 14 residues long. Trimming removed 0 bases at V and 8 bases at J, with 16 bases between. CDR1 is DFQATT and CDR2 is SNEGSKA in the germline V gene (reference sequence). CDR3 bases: TGCAGTGCTAGAGATATTTTGGGGGCGCAGGGCTACACCTTC. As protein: CSARDILGAQGYTF.